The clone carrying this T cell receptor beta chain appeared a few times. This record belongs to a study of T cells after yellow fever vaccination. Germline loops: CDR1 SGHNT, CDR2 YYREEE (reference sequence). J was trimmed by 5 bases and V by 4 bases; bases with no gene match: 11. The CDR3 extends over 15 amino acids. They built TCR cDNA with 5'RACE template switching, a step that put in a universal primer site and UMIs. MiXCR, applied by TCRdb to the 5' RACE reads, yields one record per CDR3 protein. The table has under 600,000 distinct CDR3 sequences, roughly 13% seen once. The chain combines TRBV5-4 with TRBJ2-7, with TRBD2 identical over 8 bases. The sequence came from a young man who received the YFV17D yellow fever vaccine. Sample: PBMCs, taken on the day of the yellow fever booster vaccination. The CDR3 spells CASSPRGGAPNEQYF. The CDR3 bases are TGTGCCAGCAGCCCACGGGGGGGGGCCCCTAACGAGCAGTACTTC.